A single sample is the source of the 28 T cell receptor beta chains below, sequenced in a study of cytomegalovirus exposure and HLA in healthy donors. 13 Jbeta primers and 60 Vbeta primers were used for the PCR. Method: immunoSEQ multiplex PCR; TCRdb's copy keeps in-frame clones and lacks some. The profile shows some 190,000 clones, around 80% of them singletons. The sequenced sample was PBMCs. The receptors come from a man aged 18 to 35 in good health and CMV-seronegative.

The V call is TRBV7-2, the J call TRBJ2-3; D gene uncertain. CDR1 is SGHTA and CDR2 is FQGNSA in the germline V gene. The CDR3 contains 14 residues. V lost 5 bases and J 2 bases, leaving 11 bases between the germline ends. For the CDR3, the DNA is TGTGCCAGCAGCCCGACTTACACCACAGATACGCAGTATTTT. Translation: CASSPTYTTDTQYF.

This clone was detected only once. CDR3: CASSPRLAGGPEQYF. In DNA form, the CDR3 reads TGTGCCAGCAGCCCAAGACTAGCGGGAGGGCCCGAGCAGTACTTC. V usage is TRBV11-3 and J usage is TRBJ2-7; 14 bases agree with TRBD2. With 5 bases clipped from V and 6 bases from J, the junction kept 6 bases outside the gene matches. The CDR3 length is 15 residues. Germline V gene data show CDR1 as SGHNT and CDR2 as YENEEA. Complete variable domain (other parts from reference TRBV11-3 and TRBJ2-7): EAGVVQSPRYKIIEKKQPVAFWCNPISGHNTLYWYLQNLGQGPELLIRYENEEAVDDSQLPKDRFSAERLKGVDSTLKIQPAELGDSAVYLCASSPRLAGGPEQYFGPGTRLTVT.

V gene TRBV19 combines with J gene TRBJ2-6; D is possibly TRBD2 (6 bases). V lost 3 bases and J 14 bases, leaving 14 bases between the germline ends. Germline assignment: CDR1 LNHDA and CDR2 SQIVND (reference sequence). This CDR3 comprises 13 residues. The CDR3 region is CASSMGTGSFLTF. CDR3 sequence (DNA): TGTGCCAGTAGTATGGGGACTGGGAGCTTCCTGACTTTC.

V gene TRBV9 combines with J gene TRBJ2-6; perhaps TRBD2 as D (5 bases). Germline V gene sequence: CDR1 SGDLS, CDR2 YYNGEE. This CDR3 spans 17 amino acids. Deletions cut 0 bases from V and 5 bases from J, with 15 bases between. The CDR3 nucleotides are TGTGCCAGCAGCGTAGGGTTCAGCGGAGGCTGGGCCAACGTCCTGACTTTC. Residues: CASSVGFSGGWANVLTF.

This clone has just a few counts. The chain recombines TRBV18 with TRBJ1-3, with 7 bases matching TRBD1. After removal of 6 bases from V and 4 bases from J, the junction contained 6 bases not matched to a gene. CDR1 is KGHSH, CDR2 LQKENI, per germline. CDR3 length: 14 residues. The DNA for the CDR3 is TGTGCCAGCTCGGAGACGACAGGGGGAAACACCATATATTTT. It yields the protein CASSETTGGNTIYF.

V gene TRBV27 combines with J gene TRBJ2-1; possible D gene TRBD2, 5 bases. CDR3 size: 15 residues. Germline-derived CDR1 and CDR2 are MNHEY and SMNVEV (reference sequence). Deletions cut 0 bases from V and 7 bases from J, with 13 bases between. CDR3 region: CASSLSRVEANEQFF. CDR3 nucleotide sequence: TGTGCCAGCAGTTTATCGCGGGTCGAGGCAAATGAGCAGTTCTTC.

The CDR3 region is CASSIRAGGTHEQYF. CDR3 DNA: TGTGCCAGTAGTATAAGGGCGGGAGGAACCCACGAGCAGTACTTC. V is TRBV19 and J is TRBJ2-7; 8 nucleotides match TRBD2. Germline loops: CDR1 LNHDA, CDR2 SQIVND (reference sequence). The CDR3 has 15 residues. V trimming: 2 bases; J trimming: 5 bases; junction bases outside the gene matches: 8.

V gene TRBV2 combines with J gene TRBJ2-7, with 8 bases lining up with TRBD2. The V gene's germline CDR1 is SNHLY and CDR2 FYNNEI. Trimming at V came to 5 bases and at J to 5 bases, leaving 5 bases not matched to a gene. The CDR3 loop spans 13 amino acids. This CDR3 is CASSRGGPDEQYF. In nucleotides, the CDR3 is TGTGCCAGCAGTCGGGGGGGTCCCGACGAGCAGTACTTC.

The chain has TRBV6-5 and TRBJ1-1; 10 bases map to TRBD1. Germline CDR1 MNHEY, CDR2 SVGAGI. J was trimmed by 0 bases and V by 7 bases; bases with no gene match: 5. The CDR3 runs 15 residues. The CDR3 coding sequence is TGTGCCAGCACCCGGGACAGGGGCATGAACACTGAAGCTTTCTTT. Protein product: CASTRDRGMNTEAFF.

V usage is TRBV19 and J usage is TRBJ2-3; maybe TRBD1 (6 bases). CDR3 length: 11 residues. V lost 9 bases, J lost 9 bases, and 13 bases lay in between. Per germline, CDR1 LNHDA and CDR2 SQIVND (reference sequence). This CDR3 reads CASLKGVTQYF. For the CDR3, the DNA is TGTGCCAGCCTCAAGGGGGTCACGCAGTATTTT.

The chain joins TRBV11-2 to TRBJ2-5; TRBD1 might be the D (6 bases). CDR3 length: 16 residues. V dropped 4 bases and J dropped 1 base, with 16 bases sitting between them. The germline V gene encodes CDR1 SGHAT and CDR2 FQNNGV. As DNA, the CDR3 is TGTGCCAGCAGCTCTCACCTCGGACAGCGCCAAGAGACCCAGTACTTC. It codes for CASSSHLGQRQETQYF. Drawing the rest from reference TRBV11-2 and TRBJ2-5, the complete variable domain is EAGVAQSPRYKIIEKRQSVAFWCNPISGHATLYWYQQILGQGPKLLIQFQNNGVVDDSQLPKDRFSAERLKGVDSTLKIQPAKLEDSAVYLCASSSHLGQRQETQYFGPGTRLLVL.

V gene TRBV21-1 combines with J gene TRBJ2-3; TRBD1 is the table's D call and was not checked against the DNA. TRBV21-1 is given as a pseudogene. This CDR3 comprises 13 residues. Here the CDR3 DNA reads TGTGCCAGCAGCAGGGGGCGTAGAAATACGCAGTATTTT. It translates to CASSRGRRNTQYF.

The chain uses TRBV7-2 and TRBJ2-7, with 12 bases lining up with TRBD2. After removal of 8 bases from V and 7 bases from J, the junction contained 12 bases not matched to a gene. The germline gives CDR1 SGHTA, CDR2 FQGNSA. The CDR3 spans 15 residues. The CDR3 nucleotides read TGTGCCAGCTACGCACCGGGACTAGCGGGTAATGAGCAGTACTTC. It codes for CASYAPGLAGNEQYF.

This sequence joins TRBV5-5 and TRBJ1-5, with TRBD1 matching over 7 bases. CDR1 is SGHKS, CDR2 YYEKEE, per germline (reference sequence). CDR3 size: 15 residues. Trimming at V came to 2 bases and at J to 6 bases, leaving 8 bases not matched to a gene. The CDR3 loop is CASSFEQGFTQPQHF. The CDR3, as DNA: TGTGCCAGCAGCTTCGAACAGGGGTTTACTCAGCCCCAGCATTTT.

This clone appeared a few times. The genes are TRBV5-5 and TRBJ2-7, with 9 positions matching TRBD2. Germline-derived CDR1 and CDR2 are SGHKS and YYEKEE (reference sequence). V lost 1 base to trimming and J lost 4 bases; unmatched junction nucleotides: 0. This CDR3 has 13 amino acids. For the CDR3, the DNA is TGTGCCAGCAGCTTGCTAGCGGGGTACGAGCAGTACTTC. Translated: CASSLLAGYEQYF.

The CDR3 region has the DNA TGTGCCAGCTCAGCGACGGACAGACAATACGAGCAGTACTTC. Its translation: CASSATDRQYEQYF. The V call is TRBV27, the J call TRBJ2-7, with a tentative D call TRBD1 (6 bases). Germline lookup yields CDR1 MNHEY and CDR2 SMNVEV (reference sequence). Trimming pared 8 bases from V and 4 bases from J, leaving 18 bases between. This CDR3 is built from 14 residues.

J is TRBJ1-6 and V is TRBV7-3; 7 bases map to TRBD1. The J segment lost 6 bases and the V segment lost 5 bases, leaving 4 bases of the junction unmatched. Germline V gene lookup returns CDR1 SGHTA and CDR2 FQGTGA. CDR3 length: 14 residues. CDR3 protein: CASSLGTANSPLHF. The CDR3 coding sequence is TGTGCCAGCAGCCTAGGGACAGCTAATTCACCCCTCCACTTT.

This clone appeared a few times. The chain combines TRBV5-6 with TRBJ1-1; D uncertain. This CDR3 spans 12 amino acids. V lost 2 bases to trimming and J lost 11 bases, with 13 bases between them. The germline gives CDR1 SGHDT, CDR2 YYEEEE. This chain's CDR3 is CASSFGGMDAFF. DNA for the CDR3: TGTGCCAGCAGCTTCGGAGGGATGGATGCTTTCTTT.

The genes are TRBV5-1 and TRBJ2-7, with 12 bases aligning to TRBD1. The CDR3 extends over 15 amino acids. The ends lost 4 bases at V and 3 bases at J; junction bases unmatched: 5. The germline CDR1 and CDR2 sequences are SGHRS and YFSETQ. In DNA form, the CDR3 reads TGCGCCAGCAGCCAGGGGACAGGGGGCAGCTACGAGCAGTACTTC. It yields the protein CASSQGTGGSYEQYF.

The table lists this clone with a few counts. The chain combines TRBV21-1 with TRBJ2-3; the table's D call, TRBD1, was not checked against the DNA. TRBV21-1 has pseudogene status. The CDR3 has 16 residues. The CDR3 DNA sequence: TGTGCCAGCAGCAAACGCCGGACAGCCAGCACAGATACGCAGTATTTT. Protein sequence: CASSKRRTASTDTQYF.

The sample holds one count of this clone. V is TRBV4-1 and J is TRBJ1-2; D is unresolved. Trimming stripped 0 bases from V and 3 bases from J, with 11 bases between. Germline V gene sequence: CDR1 MGHRA, CDR2 YSYEKL. This CDR3 has 15 residues. The CDR3 DNA follows: TGCGCCAGCAGCCAAGAAGCGGTCAGTTACTATGGCTACACCTTC. Translated, it gives CASSQEAVSYYGYTF.

The chain links TRBV19 to TRBJ1-2; 7 nucleotides match TRBD1. The V and J ends lost 7 bases and 4 bases, in that order; junction bases with no gene match: 12. The CDR3 runs to 15 residues. Germline values: CDR1 LNHDA, CDR2 SQIVND (reference sequence). The CDR3, as DNA: TGTGCCAGTACCGAACAGGGGATTTCTCCCTATGGCTACACCTTC. This encodes CASTEQGISPYGYTF.

The chain employs TRBV5-1 and TRBJ1-5; D may be TRBD1 (5 bases). This CDR3 contains 14 residues. The V gene's germline CDR1 is SGHRS and CDR2 YFSETQ. V was cut by 3 bases and J by 4 bases, with 11 bases left in between. In DNA form, the CDR3 reads TGCGCCAGCAGCTGGGGGGTCGGGAATCAGCCCCAGCATTTT. It codes for CASSWGVGNQPQHF.

V is TRBV4-3 and J is TRBJ2-5; D is possibly TRBD2 (6 bases). The length of the CDR3 is 17 residues. V was shortened by 3 bases and J by 5 bases, with 22 bases between the two germline ends. Per the germline V gene, CDR1 is LGHNA and CDR2 is YSLEER. The CDR3 DNA is TGCGCCAGCAGCCAGTTATTTAGCGGAAACCGGGGGGAGACCCAGTACTTC. Protein: CASSQLFSGNRGETQYF.

The V and J genes are TRBV7-6 and TRBJ1-2; D is ambiguous. Trimming took off 1 base at V and 4 bases at J, with 19 bases between the two ends. The CDR3 is 17 amino acids. Per the germline V gene, CDR1 is SGHVS and CDR2 is FNYEAQ. CDR3 DNA sequence: TGTGCCAGCAGCTTAGTAGCGTTAGCCCGGGGAGGCTATGGCTACACCTTC. Translating it yields CASSLVALARGGYGYTF.

The V gene is TRBV27, the J gene TRBJ2-2, with TRBD2 matching 9 bases. Germline V gene data show CDR1 as MNHEY and CDR2 as SMNVEV (reference sequence). CDR3 length: 15 residues. V shed 5 bases and J 5 bases; nucleotides not matched to a gene: 6. CDR3 in amino acids: CASSRLADGTGELFF. The DNA of the CDR3 is TGTGCCAGCAGTAGACTAGCGGACGGTACCGGGGAGCTGTTTTTT.

The V gene is TRBV30, the J gene TRBJ1-5; D remains unclear. CDR1 GTSNPN and CDR2 SVGIG come from the germline V gene (reference sequence). V was clipped by 4 bases and J by 3 bases, with 10 bases between them. This CDR3 has 13 residues. The CDR3 region is CAWTSSVNQPQHF. CDR3 nucleotides: TGTGCCTGGACGAGCAGCGTCAATCAGCCCCAGCATTTT.

The gene calls are TRBV7-9 and TRBJ1-2, with 8 bases identical to TRBD1. After removal of 4 bases from V and 6 bases from J, the junction contained 4 bases not matched to a gene. The CDR3 extends over 13 amino acids. Germline values: CDR1 SEHNR, CDR2 FQNEAQ (reference sequence). DNA for the CDR3: TGTGCCAGCAGCTGGACAGGGACGGATGGCTACACCTTC. Its protein product is CASSWTGTDGYTF.